Each of the 14 T cell receptor beta chains below was sequenced from the same sample in a study of monozygotic twins with inflammatory bowel disease. One entry per CDR3 protein, without DNA, is what TCRdb gives after re-calling the 5' RACE reads. The table lists some 400,000 distinct CDR3 sequences. The source material was blood. All receptors come from a human donor with ulcerative colitis or Crohn's disease, or a healthy co-twin of an affected twin (not recorded which).

The chain links TRBV4-2 to TRBJ1-2; TCRdb indicates TRBD1, and absent DNA this call remains unverified. The CDR3 is made up of 15 amino acids. CDR1 and CDR2 from the germline V gene are LGHNA and YNFKEQ. The CDR3 here is CASSRIFGINYGYTF.

The V and J genes are TRBV6-6 and TRBJ1-5. Looked up from germline, CDR1 is MNHNY and CDR2 is SVGAGI (reference sequence). This CDR3 region has 14 residues. This CDR3 reads CASSPQNSNQPQHF.

This chain connects TRBV6-2 or TRBV6-3 to TRBJ2-1; the D call from TCRdb, TRBD1, cannot be confirmed without DNA. Germline V gene data show CDR1 as MNHEY and CDR2 as SVGEGT. This CDR3 comprises 14 residues. The CDR3 loop is CASSYFVGGYEQFF.

The chain uses TRBV7-2 and TRBJ1-4; checking the TCRdb D call of TRBD1 is not possible without DNA. CDR3 length: 15 amino acids. Germline CDR1 reads SGHTA; CDR2 reads FQGNSA. The CDR3 reads CASSLRGGTNEKLFF.

This chain joins TRBV6-4 and TRBJ2-3; lacking DNA, the TRBD1 call made by TCRdb goes unchecked. Germline assignment: CDR1 MRHNA and CDR2 SNTAGT. CDR3 length: 14 residues. CDR3 amino acids: CASSAGTGTDTQYF.

This chain connects TRBV28 to TRBJ2-1; TCRdb picks TRBD2, but there is no DNA to check that call. The V gene's germline CDR1 is MDHEN and CDR2 SYDVKM. This CDR3 is built from 16 residues. The CDR3 spells CASSLGAGLIYNEQFF.

The gene calls are TRBV10-3 and TRBJ2-6; TCRdb lists TRBD2, though no DNA is available to test this call. The CDR3 length is 14 residues. The germline V gene encodes CDR1 ENHRY and CDR2 SYGVKD. CDR3 region: CAISDGPGANVLTF.

The genes are TRBV29-1 and TRBJ1-1. The germline gives CDR1 SQVTM, CDR2 ANQGSEA. This CDR3 spans 13 amino acids. The CDR3 sequence is CSVAGLMNTEAFF.

This rearrangement joins TRBV15 to TRBJ2-5; the TCRdb D gene call, TRBD2, has no DNA to confirm it. The germline CDR1 and CDR2 sequences are LNHNV and YYDKDF (reference sequence). CDR3 length: 19 residues. CDR3 protein: CATSRGTLAGDKPGEAQYF.

The chain recombines TRBV6-5 with TRBJ2-1; TCRdb calls TRBD1, which cannot be checked without DNA. The CDR3 sequence is 17 residues long. Germline V gene sequence: CDR1 MNHEY, CDR2 SVGAGI. The CDR3: CASSYTGGDRGHNEQFF.

This chain connects TRBV5-1 to TRBJ2-2. This CDR3 is built from 16 residues. Germline loops: CDR1 SGHRS, CDR2 YFSETQ. CDR3 sequence reads: CASSLDAQAVSGELFF. The whole variable domain, remainder taken from reference TRBV5-1 and TRBJ2-2, is KAGVTQTPRYLIKTRGQQVTLSCSPISGHRSVSWYQQTPGQGLQFLFEYFSETQRNKGNFPGRFSGRQFSNSRSEMNVSTLELGDSALYLCASSLDAQAVSGELFFGEGSRLTVL.

The rearrangement links TRBV3-1 to TRBJ1-5; TCRdb picks TRBD1, but there is no DNA to check that call. Germline CDR1 is LGHDT and CDR2 is YNNKEL (reference sequence). The CDR3 sequence is 15 residues long. The CDR3 sequence: CASSSTGGAGQPQHF.

The chain combines TRBV6-5 with TRBJ1-1. CDR3 size: 14 residues. Looked up from germline, CDR1 is MNHEY and CDR2 is SVGAGI. The CDR3 loop is CASSYSWGETEAFF.

The J gene is TRBJ2-7, the V gene TRBV10-3; TCRdb indicates TRBD1, and absent DNA this call remains unverified. The CDR3 sequence is 15 residues long. The germline CDR1 and CDR2 sequences are ENHRY and SYGVKD. CDR3 region: CAISESTVGASEQYF.